The rows below give T cell receptor beta chains drawn from one sample of a study of T cells in Graves' hyperthyroidism and ophthalmopathy. TCRdb independently ran MiXCR on the multiplex PCR reads; one entry per CDR3 protein. The sample includes hundreds of thousands of distinct CDR3 sequences, over 35% of them seen just once. Sample: blood. Source of these receptors: a man aged 18 to 35 with Graves' hyperthyroidism. Both conserved end residues are part of each CDR3. Each record gives: CDR3 protein, CDR3 DNA, clone size, D gene, J gene, V gene. The D gene is left open where the match is weak. Clone size is not always given. Where it is, it says once, few, many or a class for expanded clones.

CDR3: CASSLAGGTAANNQPQHF; DNA: TGTGCCAGCAGCTTAGCGGGCGGGACAGCCGCCAACAATCAGCCCCAGCATTTT; size: many; D: TRBD1; J: TRBJ1-5; V: TRBV7-8
CDR3: CASSGGKSYEQYF; DNA: TGTGCCAGCAGTGGGGGGAAGTCCTACGAGCAGTACTTC; size: .; D: .; J: TRBJ2-7; V: TRBV6-4
CDR3: CASNGVDGGETQYF; DNA: TGTGCCAGCAATGGCGTCGATGGCGGGGAGACCCAGTACTTC; size: many; D: .; J: TRBJ2-5; V: TRBV12-3/TRBV12-4
CDR3: CASSHTGCRHTGELFF; DNA: TGTGCCAGCAGTCACACAGGGTGCCGACACACCGGGGAGCTGTTTTTT; size: .; D: .; J: TRBJ2-2; V: TRBV7-9
CDR3: CASSADRYGSPLHF; DNA: TGTGCCAGCAGTGCAGACCGGTACGGGTCACCCCTCCACTTT; size: .; D: .; J: TRBJ1-6; V: TRBV7-2
CDR3: CASSQGYEGAYEQYF; DNA: TGTGCCAGCAGCCAAGGGTATGAAGGAGCCTACGAGCAGTACTTC; size: .; D: .; J: TRBJ2-7; V: TRBV19
CDR3: CASSLLQGRANTEAFF; DNA: TGTGCCAGCAGCTTACTACAGGGGAGGGCGAACACTGAAGCTTTCTTT; size: few; D: TRBD1; J: TRBJ1-1; V: TRBV7-9
CDR3: CASSQERDGAYEQYF; DNA: TGCGCCAGCAGCCAAGAGCGGGACGGCGCCTACGAGCAGTACTTC; size: .; D: .; J: TRBJ2-7; V: TRBV4-3
CDR3: CASSFEDGSGYTF; DNA: TGTGCCAGCAGCTTCGAGGACGGATCGGGCTACACCTTC; size: .; D: .; J: TRBJ1-2; V: TRBV7-9
CDR3: CASSPKANYGYTF; DNA: TGTGCCAGTAGTCCGAAAGCGAACTATGGCTACACCTTC; size: many; D: .; J: TRBJ1-2; V: TRBV19
CDR3: CASRADRGRGYTF; DNA: TGTGCCAGCAGAGCAGACAGGGGCCGTGGCTACACCTTC; size: few; D: TRBD1; J: TRBJ1-2; V: TRBV6-1
CDR3: CASRWGAATGELFF; DNA: TGTGCCAGCAGGTGGGGAGCGGCCACCGGGGAGCTGTTTTTT; size: .; D: .; J: TRBJ2-2; V: TRBV2
CDR3: CASSPLVGASASYEQYF; DNA: TGTGCCAGCTCACCACTGGTAGGGGCTAGCGCATCCTACGAGCAGTACTTC; size: .; D: .; J: TRBJ2-7; V: TRBV9
CDR3: CSALVGGVAIHPSSF; DNA: TGCAGTGCTCTAGTCGGGGGGGTCGCAATTCACCCCTCCAGCTTT; size: .; D: .; J: TRBJ1-6; V: TRBV20-1
CDR3: CASSRAGGNEKLFF; DNA: TGTGCCAGCAGCCGGGCAGGCGGGAATGAAAAACTGTTTTTT; size: few; D: .; J: TRBJ1-4; V: TRBV9
CDR3: CASSDVRGQHSGYTF; DNA: TGTGCCAGCAGTGATGTCCGAGGACAGCACTCGGGCTACACCTTC; size: many; D: .; J: TRBJ1-2; V: TRBV2
CDR3: CASSYASGDEQYF; DNA: TGTGCCAGCAGTTACGCTAGCGGGGACGAGCAGTACTTC; size: few; D: TRBD2; J: TRBJ2-7; V: TRBV6-2/TRBV6-3
CDR3: CSARGPQQPQHF; DNA: TGCAGTGCTAGGGGTCCTCAGCAGCCCCAGCATTTT; size: .; D: .; J: TRBJ1-5; V: TRBV20-1
CDR3: CATDTEAFF; DNA: TGTGCCACCGACACTGAAGCTTTCTTT; size: .; D: .; J: TRBJ1-1; V: TRBV12-3/TRBV12-4
CDR3: CATSREGTNEKLFF; DNA: TGTGCCACCAGCAGAGAGGGGACTAATGAAAAACTGTTTTTT; size: .; D: .; J: TRBJ1-4; V: TRBV15
CDR3: CASSLSSGKDTGELFF; DNA: TGTGCCAGCAGCTTAAGTTCGGGAAAGGACACCGGGGAGCTGTTTTTT; size: .; D: .; J: TRBJ2-2; V: TRBV7-2
CDR3: CASSLVGQGPYGYTF; DNA: TGTGCCAGCAGCTTGGTTGGGCAGGGGCCCTATGGCTACACCTTC; size: .; D: .; J: TRBJ1-2; V: TRBV5-5
CDR3: CASSPRSIGYAFF; DNA: TGCGCCAGCAGCCCCCGGTCGATCGGGTACGCTTTCTTT; size: few; D: .; J: TRBJ1-1; V: TRBV5-1
CDR3: CASSESLAAHGYTF; DNA: TGCGCCAGCAGTGAGTCGCTGGCAGCCCATGGCTACACCTTC; size: many; D: .; J: TRBJ1-2; V: TRBV10-2
CDR3: CASSLFQGPGALLSTGELFF; DNA: TGTGCCAGCAGCTTATTCCAGGGGCCAGGGGCCTTGCTCTCCACCGGGGAGCTGTTTTTT; size: .; D: .; J: TRBJ2-2; V: TRBV7-2
CDR3: CASSLRMAGASYEQYF; DNA: TGTGCCAGCAGCTTAAGGATGGCGGGAGCCTCCTACGAGCAGTACTTC; size: .; D: TRBD2; J: TRBJ2-7; V: TRBV19
CDR3: CASSKGQGSSYEQYF; DNA: TGTGCCAGTAGTAAGGGACAGGGGTCTTCCTACGAGCAGTACTTC; size: few; D: TRBD1; J: TRBJ2-7; V: TRBV19
CDR3: CSAWGNTEASF; DNA: TGCAGTGCTTGGGGGAACACTGAAGCTTCCTTT; size: .; D: .; J: TRBJ1-1; V: TRBV20-1
CDR3: CASSTPSRGTGELFF; DNA: TGTGCCAGCAGCACCCCGAGCAGGGGGACCGGGGAGCTGTTTTTT; size: .; D: TRBD1; J: TRBJ2-2; V: TRBV7-9
CDR3: CASNLGASGAPGELFF; DNA: TGCGCCAGCAATCTAGGGGCGAGCGGGGCCCCCGGGGAGCTGTTTTTT; size: few; D: TRBD2; J: TRBJ2-2; V: TRBV10-2
CDR3: CASSLALENTGELFF; DNA: TGTGCCAGCAGTTTAGCGTTGGAGAACACCGGGGAGCTGTTTTTT; size: .; D: .; J: TRBJ2-2; V: TRBV12-3/TRBV12-4
CDR3: CASSPRTGDAYEQYF; DNA: TGTGCCAGCAGCCCCAGGACAGGGGACGCCTACGAGCAGTACTTC; size: .; D: TRBD1; J: TRBJ2-7; V: TRBV7-9
CDR3: CASSFRDWTYEQYF; DNA: TGTGCCAGCAGTTTCCGGGACTGGACCTACGAGCAGTACTTC; size: .; D: .; J: TRBJ2-7; V: TRBV7-2
CDR3: CASSLSAAYEQYF; DNA: TGTGCCAGCAGCTTATCGGCGGCGTACGAGCAGTACTTC; size: many; D: .; J: TRBJ2-7; V: TRBV7-9
CDR3: CASSLTGTTDGYTF; DNA: TGTGCCAGCAGCTTGACAGGGACGACGGATGGCTACACCTTC; size: .; D: .; J: TRBJ1-2; V: TRBV5-5
CDR3: CASSLWGGSYEQYF; DNA: TGTGCCAGCTCCCTGTGGGGGGGCTCGTACGAGCAGTACTTC; size: .; D: .; J: TRBJ2-7; V: TRBV25-1
CDR3: CSVIGGSGQQETQYF; DNA: TGCAGCGTCATTGGGGGCTCTGGACAGCAAGAGACCCAGTACTTC; size: once; D: .; J: TRBJ2-5; V: TRBV29-1
CDR3: CASSLASGGMTDTQYF; DNA: TGCGCCAGCAGCTTGGCCAGCGGGGGGATGACAGATACGCAGTATTTT; size: .; D: TRBD2; J: TRBJ2-3; V: TRBV5-1
CDR3: CASSPEQSTHGNTIYF; DNA: TGTGCCAGCAGCCCGGAACAAAGTACTCACGGAAACACCATATATTTT; size: few; D: .; J: TRBJ1-3; V: TRBV7-9
CDR3: CASSVGTLNGELFF; DNA: TGTGCCAGCAGCGTCGGGACTTTAAACGGGGAGCTGTTTTTT; size: .; D: .; J: TRBJ2-2; V: TRBV5-6
CDR3: CASSYSAGNSQETQYF; DNA: TGTGCCAGCAGTTACTCAGCCGGGAACTCTCAAGAGACCCAGTACTTC; size: .; D: .; J: TRBJ2-5; V: TRBV12-3/TRBV12-4
CDR3: CASSLNAGDYEQYF; DNA: TGTGCCAGCAGCTTAAATGCAGGGGACTACGAGCAGTACTTC; size: few; D: .; J: TRBJ2-7; V: TRBV7-9
CDR3: CAISDLGGYTF; DNA: TGTGCCATCAGCGACTTGGGGGGCTACACCTTC; size: .; D: .; J: TRBJ1-2; V: TRBV10-3
CDR3: CASRSPGGEKLFF; DNA: TGTGCCAGCAGGTCTCCGGGTGGGGAAAAACTGTTTTTT; size: .; D: .; J: TRBJ1-4; V: TRBV7-2
CDR3: CAAQGGMNTEAFF; DNA: TGTGCCGCCCAGGGCGGAATGAACACTGAAGCTTTCTTT; size: many; D: .; J: TRBJ1-1; V: TRBV12-3/TRBV12-4
CDR3: CASSYGQRIRPQHF; DNA: TGTGCCAGCAGTTATGGACAGAGGATCAGACCCCAGCATTTT; size: .; D: .; J: TRBJ1-5; V: TRBV6-5
CDR3: CSARERGQGVKTQYF; DNA: TGCAGTGCTAGAGAAAGGGGACAGGGGGTGAAGACCCAGTACTTC; size: .; D: TRBD1; J: TRBJ2-5; V: TRBV20-1
CDR3: CSARGEFNQPQHF; DNA: TGCAGTGCTAGAGGGGAGTTCAATCAGCCCCAGCATTTT; size: few; D: .; J: TRBJ1-5; V: TRBV20-1
CDR3: CASSTSGHGGYEQYF; DNA: TGTGCCAGTAGTACATCCGGCCACGGGGGGTACGAGCAGTACTTC; size: few; D: TRBD2; J: TRBJ2-7; V: TRBV19
CDR3: CASSLPPKYVASGYEQYF; DNA: TGTGCCAGCAGCTTGCCCCCCAAATACGTGGCGTCGGGGTACGAGCAGTACTTC; size: .; D: .; J: TRBJ2-7; V: TRBV7-2
CDR3: CASSQDPSAGAEQYF; DNA: TGCGCCAGCAGCCAAGATCCCAGCGCGGGGGCCGAGCAGTACTTC; size: .; D: .; J: TRBJ2-7; V: TRBV4-3
CDR3: CSVGSQESQETQYF; DNA: TGCAGCGTTGGATCGCAGGAGTCACAAGAGACCCAGTACTTC; size: once; D: .; J: TRBJ2-5; V: TRBV29-1
CDR3: CASSQDGGGTTYEQYF; DNA: TGCGCCAGCAGCCAAGACGGGGGCGGGACGACCTACGAGCAGTACTTC; size: .; D: .; J: TRBJ2-7; V: TRBV5-1
CDR3: CASSFEGTGRGYEQYF; DNA: TGTGCCAGCAGCTTTGAGGGAACAGGGAGAGGCTACGAGCAGTACTTC; size: few; D: .; J: TRBJ2-7; V: TRBV7-9